This T cell receptor beta chain appears in the sequencing data of a study of blood T cells in healthy people across ages (dated by TCRdb to between 2015 and 2017). About the investigation overall: In model experiments, roughly one uniquely barcoded TCR beta cDNA molecule per two T cells was captured by template switching. The study measured age-related changes in TCR beta repertoire diversity using deep sequencing normalized with unique cDNA molecular identifiers. To avoid experimental bias, donors of different ages were spread randomly across the sequencing lanes. The donors were divided into four age groups: young (average approximately 15 years), middle-aged (roughly 40), aged (about 60) and long-lived (roughly 86). Two additional independent replicas of 1 million unique cDNA reads from the same blood draw were analyzed for two donors (one aged 18 to 29 and one aged 80 or older).

Systemically healthy Caucasian individuals from Russia, 39 in total and aged about 6 to 90 years, were included as donors. Each donor gave about 10 milliliters of peripheral blood, drawn into EDTA-treated Vacutainer tubes. Ficoll-Paque density-gradient centrifugation was used to isolate PBMCs, with at least 6 million per sample. Trizol reagent was used to extract total RNA from PBMCs, with at least 6 micrograms per sample. For every donor, an aliquot of PBMCs went through flow cytometry to measure the percentages of naive CD45RAhigh/CD27high T cells. Germline trimming: 6 bases from V, 8 bases from J; junction bases outside gene matches: 11. In the germline V gene, CDR1 corresponds to SGHVS and CDR2 to FQNEAQ. Including cysteine and phenylalanine, the CDR3 has 14 amino acids. Only CDR3 DNA is held: 42 bases, read in frame from base 1. Study-level results and caveats: Because the CMV infection status of the donors was unknown, age-related changes in expanded clonotypes may potentially have been confounded. Bulk unsorted PBMC profiling prevented conclusive comparison of naive and antigen-experienced compartments. Compared with the aged group, more naive CD4+ T cells, fewer expanded clones and increased TCR diversity were shown by the long-lived group, suggesting age selection. Estimates of total diversity from one million sequenced T cells were regarded as lower bounds and underestimates. There was a strong correlation between observed TCR beta diversity and the percentage of naive T cells measured by flow cytometry. As age increased, observed TCR beta diversity per million T cells dropped in a roughly linear way, and a significant reduction was already evident by age about 40.

Library creation used 5' RACE. Reads for this sample came from an Illumina HiSeq 2500. A second PCR of about 6 to 11 cycles was run with a J-beta primer mix and a sample-barcoded 5' primer. A template-switch 5' adaptor carrying 12 random nucleotides introduced a unique molecular identifier onto each TCR beta cDNA molecule. At least 2.5 million CDR3-containing paired-end reads were obtained from each sample. All of the RNA was converted into first-strand cDNA using the Mint cDNA synthesis kit, with a TRBC-specific oligonucleotide serving as the primer. All cDNA was treated with uracil-DNA glycosylase and then went through a first 18-cycle PCR with the universal primers M1SS and BC2_uni_R. Per the authors' processing: Each sample was normalized by randomly selecting 1 million high-quality reads, each carrying a distinct molecular identifier. Reads sharing molecular identifiers were discarded rather than binned into consensus sequences. MiTCR, with a Q25 quality threshold and the strictest error-elimination algorithm, was used for CDR3 identification, clonotype clustering and error correction. A nonparametric unseen species model using Euler transformation provided a lower-bound estimate of total TCR beta diversity. TCRdb ran its own pipeline on the public reads, namely fastp trimming at Q25 and MiXCR clone calling, and kept in-frame beta chains. When rows share a CDR3 protein, they turn into one entry using the most common DNA and genes. These V and J calls rely on TCRdb rather than the paper's analysis. The table for this sample lists approximately 810,000 distinct CDR3 sequences; under 30% of them were counted only once. The ten largest clones add up to around 15% of the sample.

This clonotype was seen repeatedly, ten times or more. What antigen it recognizes has not been identified. No quality values exist for individual bases; no much larger clone is one base distant. The receptor chain draws on TRBV7-8 and TRBJ1-2, with TRBD1 matching 8 junction bases. The sequence came from an elderly woman in good health. The sequenced material came from blood. The nucleotides read TGTGCCAGCAGTGGACAGGGACTCCCGTGGGGCTACACCTTC. The encoded protein is CASSGQGLPWGYTF.